The present T cell receptor (beta chain) was sequenced within a study of cytomegalovirus exposure and HLA in healthy donors. Study-wide findings and caveats: It is likely that the observed cluster of highly shared sequence variants was a sequencing artifact. The study flagged 150 to 200 TCR beta chains as cytomegalovirus-associated. Several top significant clusters appeared, in a later analysis, to be linked to common viral pathogens.

On this clone: Its specificity is not known.

This CDR3 contains 13 residues. The V end lost 0 bases, the J end lost 4 bases, and 9 bases lay between the germline ends. Germline V CDR1 and CDR2: SQVTM, ANQGSEA. The PCR was carried out with 60 Vbeta primers and 13 Jbeta primers. The assay was immunoSEQ multiplex PCR, and TCRdb's table has in-frame clones only and misses some. The repertoire holds 250,000 to 300,000 clones, with approximately 84% as singletons. The chain is built from TRBV29-1 and TRBJ2-5, with unresolved D. The specimen was PBMCs. The TCR was taken from a woman in her forties in good health and CMV-seropositive. CDR3 sequence reads: CSVEDGAGETQYF. The CDR3 DNA follows: TGCAGCGTTGAAGATGGTGCAGGAGAGACCCAGTACTTC.